This passage covers 31 T cell receptor beta chains from one sample sequenced in a study of blood T cell repertoires in COVID-19. Libraries were prepared by immunoSEQ multiplex PCR; TCRdb keeps only in-frame clonotypes and omits some of them. The sample holds 65,000 to 85,000 clones; more than 65% are singletons and the top ten take approximately 5%. The specimen was peripheral blood. The receptors shown here come from a woman older than 75 with active or convalescent COVID-19.

The chain links TRBV7-9 to TRBJ1-5, with 9 bases aligning to TRBD1. The CDR3 runs to 16 residues. After removal of 3 bases from V and 4 bases from J, the junction contained 7 bases not matched to a gene. Germline V gives CDR1 SEHNR, CDR2 FQNEAQ (reference sequence). Here the CDR3 DNA reads TGTGCCAGCAGCTTTGGCGGGACAGGGAATAATCAGCCCCAGCATTTT. This encodes CASSFGGTGNNQPQHF. Drawing the rest from reference TRBV7-9 and TRBJ1-5, the complete variable domain is DTGVSQNPRHKITKRGQNVTFRCDPISEHNRLYWYRQTLGQGPEFLTYFQNEAQLEKSRLLSDRFSAERPKGSFSTLEIQRTEQGDSAMYLCASSFGGTGNNQPQHFGDGTRLSIL.

The V call is TRBV6-5, the J call TRBJ1-1; TRBD1 matches 9 bases. Losses at the gene ends were 5 bases for V and 4 bases for J; bases not matched to a gene: 5. Germline V CDR1 and CDR2: MNHEY, SVGAGI. The length of the CDR3 is 14 residues. CDR3: CASSRQGGSTEAFF. The CDR3, as DNA: TGTGCCAGCAGTAGACAGGGGGGAAGCACTGAAGCTTTCTTT.

The chain couples TRBV4-1 to TRBJ1-1; TRBD1 is a possible D gene (6 bases). V was cut by 4 bases and J by 0 bases, with 15 bases left in between. The germline V gene has CDR1 MGHRA and CDR2 YSYEKL. The length of the CDR3 is 16 residues. The CDR3 spells CASSPLGGRLNTEAFF. CDR3 DNA sequence: TGCGCCAGCAGCCCCCTGGGGGGGCGGTTGAACACTGAAGCTTTCTTT.

V is TRBV4-3 and J is TRBJ2-7; 7 bases are a match to TRBD1. Looked up from germline, CDR1 is LGHNA and CDR2 is YSLEER. Losses at the gene ends were 2 bases for V and 2 bases for J; bases not matched to a gene: 3. The CDR3 totals 14 residues. CDR3 sequence: CASSQRQGAYEQYF. CDR3 bases: TGCGCCAGCAGCCAACGACAGGGAGCCTACGAGCAGTACTTC.

The chain couples TRBV21-1 to TRBJ1-1. TRBV21-1 is a recognized pseudogene. The CDR3 has 14 amino acids. CDR3 sequence (DNA): TGTGCCAGCAGCTCTCTGGAGGCCGACACTGAAGCTTTCTTT. Protein product: CASSSLEADTEAFF.

This sequence joins TRBV7-2 and TRBJ2-7, with 10 bases fitting TRBD2. Germline CDR1 reads SGHTA; CDR2 reads FQGNSA. CDR3 length: 18 residues. The J segment lost 4 bases and the V segment lost 1 base, leaving 13 bases of the junction unmatched. The CDR3: CASSLVLPGASGSYEQYF. CDR3 sequence (DNA): TGTGCCAGCAGCTTAGTATTACCAGGGGCTAGCGGGAGTTACGAGCAGTACTTC.

This rearrangement joins TRBV7-2 to TRBJ1-2; 8 bases map to TRBD1. CDR1 is SGHTA and CDR2 is FQGNSA in the germline V gene. The CDR3 sequence is 15 residues long. Trimming removed 5 bases from V and 8 bases from J; junction bases left unmatched: 13. The CDR3 region is CASSLRRQGFEGYTF. The CDR3, as DNA: TGTGCCAGCAGCCTTAGACGACAGGGGTTTGAGGGCTACACCTTC.

This clone turned up a few times. This chain uses TRBV7-2 with TRBJ1-5, with a tentative D call TRBD1 (6 bases). The CDR3 totals 13 residues. Germline CDR1 is SGHTA and CDR2 is FQGNSA. V was shortened by 5 bases and J by 3 bases, with 8 bases between the two germline ends. The DNA of the CDR3 is TGTGCCAGCAGCACAGGGAACAATCAGCCCCAGCATTTT. Its translation: CASSTGNNQPQHF. Full variable domain (outside the CDR3, taken from reference TRBV7-2 and TRBJ1-5): GAGVSQSPSNKVTEKGKDVELRCDPISGHTALYWYRQSLGQGLEFLIYFQGNSAPDKSGLPSDRFSAERTGGSVSTLTIQRTQQEDSAVYLCASSTGNNQPQHFGDGTRLSIL.

The CDR3 region is CASSQVRSGGGNEQFF. For the CDR3, the DNA is TGTGCCAGCAGCCAAGTAAGATCGGGCGGGGGCAATGAGCAGTTCTTC. The V call is TRBV14, the J call TRBJ2-1, with 7 positions matching TRBD2. The CDR3 sequence is 16 residues long. CDR1 is SGHDN and CDR2 is FVKESK in the germline V gene. The V and J ends lost 1 base and 6 bases, in that order; junction bases with no gene match: 9.

CDR3 nucleotides: TGTGCCAGCAGCTTGGCATGGCAGGGGGATGGCTACACCTTC. It specifies CASSLAWQGDGYTF. The rearrangement joins TRBV5-5 to TRBJ1-2; 7 nucleotides agree with TRBD1. After removal of 0 bases from V and 6 bases from J, the junction contained 5 bases not matched to a gene. This CDR3 spans 14 amino acids. Germline loops: CDR1 SGHKS, CDR2 YYEKEE (reference sequence). Full variable domain (missing parts from reference TRBV5-5 and TRBJ1-2): DAGVTQSPTHLIKTRGQQVTLRCSPISGHKSVSWYQQVLGQGPQFIFQYYEKEERGRGNFPDRFSARQFPNYSSELNVNALLLGDSALYLCASSLAWQGDGYTFGSGTRLTVV.

This clone was recorded only once. The chain is built from TRBV3-1 (or the pseudogene TRBV3-2) and TRBJ2-7, with 11 bases matching TRBD2. Looked up from germline, CDR1 is LGHDT and CDR2 is YNNKEL (reference sequence). The V and J ends lost 0 bases and 4 bases, in that order; junction bases with no gene match: 11. The CDR3 totals 18 residues. The CDR3 DNA sequence: TGTGCCAGCAGCCAAGATCGGCCGACTAGCGGGGCCGGTTACGAGCAGTACTTC. Residues: CASSQDRPTSGAGYEQYF.

The genes are TRBV5-1 and TRBJ2-2; TRBD1 is a possible D gene (6 bases). The CDR3 spans 16 residues. The V end was cut by 3 bases, the J end by 0 bases, with 12 bases between. Germline CDR1 SGHRS, CDR2 YFSETQ. The CDR3 spells CASSSQGPTNTGELFF. The DNA of the CDR3 is TGCGCCAGCAGCTCGCAGGGGCCCACGAACACCGGGGAGCTGTTTTTT.

This clone showed up just a few times. The gene calls are TRBV6-5 and TRBJ2-1; possible D gene TRBD1, 5 bases. This CDR3 comprises 15 residues. The V gene lost 3 bases and the J gene lost 1 base, with 10 bases spanning the gap. Germline values: CDR1 MNHEY, CDR2 SVGAGI. CDR3 loop: CASSYRGASYNEQFF. For the CDR3, the DNA is TGTGCCAGCAGTTATAGGGGTGCTTCCTACAATGAGCAGTTCTTC.

The chain joins TRBV10-2 to TRBJ1-1; tentatively, D is TRBD1 (5 bases). V dropped 3 bases and J dropped 4 bases, with 18 bases sitting between them. Germline CDR1 reads WSHSY; CDR2 reads SAAADI. CDR3 length equals 16 residues. In DNA form, the CDR3 reads TGCGCCAGCAGTGAACCCCTAAAGACAGCAGCCACTGAAGCTTTCTTT. Protein: CASSEPLKTAATEAFF.

A few counts support this clone. The V and J genes are TRBV9 and TRBJ2-7, with 9 nucleotides matching TRBD1. In germline, CDR1 is SGDLS, CDR2 YYNGEE. J lost 9 bases, V lost 4 bases, and 8 bases had no gene match. The CDR3 length is 13 residues. The chain's CDR3 is CASSTTDRGRQYF. In DNA, the CDR3 is TGTGCCAGCAGCACCACGGACAGGGGTAGGCAGTACTTC.

The rearrangement joins TRBV19 to TRBJ1-3; D remains ambiguous. Germline V CDR1 and CDR2: LNHDA, SQIVND (reference sequence). V lost 3 bases and J lost 3, with 12 bases in between. This CDR3 region has 15 residues. The DNA of the CDR3 is TGTGCCAGTAGTATGGGCCTCCTGGGTGGAAACACCATATATTTT. Amino acid sequence: CASSMGLLGGNTIYF.

The chain carries TRBV2 and TRBJ1-2, with D possibly TRBD1 on 6 matching bases. CDR1 and CDR2 from the germline V gene are SNHLY and FYNNEI. The CDR3 consists of 14 residues. The ends were cut back, 7 bases at V and 4 bases at J, with 16 bases in the middle. The CDR3 DNA is TGTGCCAGCATAAGGGGGGGCTCGGGCTATGGCTACACCTTC. This encodes CASIRGGSGYGYTF.

The gene calls are TRBV11-2 and TRBJ1-1; 10 positions match TRBD1. The germline V gene has CDR1 SGHAT and CDR2 FQNNGV. The CDR3 runs 15 residues. The ends lost 1 base at V and 5 bases at J; junction bases unmatched: 4. The CDR3 spells CASSLGTGGITEAFF. CDR3 nucleotides: TGTGCCAGCAGCTTAGGGACAGGGGGAATTACTGAAGCTTTCTTT.

The chain recombines TRBV28 with TRBJ1-5, with D unresolved. Germline V gene sequence: CDR1 MDHEN, CDR2 SYDVKM. V was pared by 4 bases and J by 4 bases, with 8 bases between. CDR3 length: 13 residues. The CDR3 sequence: CASSWYSNQPQHF. The CDR3 DNA is TGTGCCAGCAGTTGGTACAGTAATCAGCCCCAGCATTTT.

The CDR3 DNA follows: TGTGCCACCAGCGTAGGGGAGGTCTCCTATAATTCACCCCTCCACTTT. This gives the protein CATSVGEVSYNSPLHF. The rearrangement uses TRBV19 and TRBJ1-6; TRBD1 is a possible D gene (5 bases). The CDR3 has 16 amino acids. Trimming cost V 10 bases and J 0 bases, with 16 bases left between them. Germline loops: CDR1 LNHDA, CDR2 SQIVND (reference sequence).

The table lists this clone with a count of one. The chain has TRBV19 and TRBJ1-2; maybe TRBD1 (6 bases). V lost 0 bases, J lost 2 bases, and 13 bases lay in between. This CDR3 contains 16 residues. Germline lookup yields CDR1 LNHDA and CDR2 SQIVND (reference sequence). CDR3 region: CASSIDVPTGNYGYTF. CDR3 nucleotides: TGTGCCAGTAGTATAGATGTCCCGACAGGAAACTATGGCTACACCTTC.

V and J are TRBV19 and TRBJ1-5; the D gene is possibly TRBD1 (5 bases). Germline CDR1 reads LNHDA; CDR2 reads SQIVND (reference sequence). The CDR3 consists of 14 residues. V was shortened by 8 bases and J by 0 bases, with 11 bases between the two germline ends. Here the CDR3 reads CASGGGLSNQPQHF. The CDR3 DNA is TGTGCCAGTGGGGGGGGACTTAGCAATCAGCCCCAGCATTTT.

This chain uses TRBV18 with TRBJ2-6, with 8 bases that match TRBD1. V gave up 2 bases and J gave up 4 bases; unmatched junction bases: 13. CDR1 KGHSH and CDR2 LQKENI come from the germline V gene. This CDR3 has 19 residues. CDR3 coding DNA: TGTGCCAGCTCACCAGCGCACAGTTCAGGGGGCGCAGGGGCCAACGTCCTGACTTTC. Protein product: CASSPAHSSGGAGANVLTF.

The chain has TRBV2 and TRBJ1-5; TRBD1 matches 7 bases. The germline V gene has CDR1 SNHLY and CDR2 FYNNEI. With 2 bases clipped from V and 5 bases from J, the junction kept 0 bases outside the gene matches. This CDR3 has 13 residues. CDR3 region: CASSETGDQPQHF. In DNA form, the CDR3 reads TGTGCCAGCAGTGAAACAGGGGATCAGCCCCAGCATTTT.

The gene calls are TRBV19 and TRBJ1-1; the match to TRBD1 covers 7 bases. Germline lookup yields CDR1 LNHDA and CDR2 SQIVND (reference sequence). CDR3 length: 14 residues. V shed 5 bases and J 0 bases; nucleotides not matched to a gene: 3. The CDR3 loop reads CASSLTGVNTEAFF. DNA for the CDR3: TGTGCCAGTAGTCTCACAGGGGTGAACACTGAAGCTTTCTTT.

The J gene is TRBJ2-7, the V gene TRBV5-4; 8 bases are shared with TRBD2. The CDR3 totals 16 residues. The J segment lost 3 bases and the V segment lost 0 bases, leaving 8 bases of the junction unmatched. Germline V CDR1 and CDR2: SGHNT, YYREEE (reference sequence). The CDR3 DNA follows: TGTGCCAGCAGCTTGGCCGGGGTAGCGGGGATCTACGAGCAGTACTTC. Protein product: CASSLAGVAGIYEQYF.

The chain couples TRBV5-4 to TRBJ2-3; D ambiguous. Deletions cut 0 bases from V and 1 base from J, with 9 bases between. The CDR3 consists of 15 residues. Germline V gene lookup returns CDR1 SGHNT and CDR2 YYREEE (reference sequence). CDR3 in amino acids: CASSLGWSRTDTQYF. The CDR3, as DNA: TGTGCCAGCAGCTTGGGGTGGAGTCGCACAGATACGCAGTATTTT.

The chain carries TRBV10-3 and TRBJ1-6; TRBD1 matches at 8 bases. The CDR3 is 17 amino acids. Germline values: CDR1 ENHRY, CDR2 SYGVKD. V shed 5 bases and J 4 bases; nucleotides not matched to a gene: 10. The CDR3 spells CAISYTNRGSYNSPLHF. The CDR3 DNA sequence: TGTGCCATCAGTTACACAAACAGGGGGAGTTATAATTCACCCCTCCACTTT.

The gene calls are TRBV2 and TRBJ2-7, with TRBD2 matching over 7 bases. This CDR3 contains 14 residues. J gave up 6 bases and V 1 base, and 6 bases lay outside the gene matches. Looked up from germline, CDR1 is SNHLY and CDR2 is FYNNEI. For the CDR3, the DNA is TGTGCCAGCAGTGAAGGTCTAGCGGTTTTCGAGCAGTACTTC. Protein product: CASSEGLAVFEQYF.

The V gene is TRBV28, the J gene TRBJ1-1; 7 bases align to TRBD1. Germline V gives CDR1 MDHEN, CDR2 SYDVKM. The CDR3 sequence is 12 residues long. Germline trimming cut 6 bases from V and 10 bases from J; bases unmatched to any gene: 8. CDR3 bases: TGTGCCAGCAGACCCGACAGGGCTCCAGCTTTCTTT. Protein product: CASRPDRAPAFF.

The gene calls are TRBV25-1 and TRBJ1-3; the match to TRBD1 covers 7 bases. V lost 4 bases and J lost 1; bases outside the gene matches: 7. CDR3 length: 16 amino acids. Germline loops: CDR1 MGHDK, CDR2 SYGVNS. In DNA form, the CDR3 reads TGTGCCAGCAGTGGCGACAGGGTAGCTTCTGGAAACACCATATATTTT. Its translation: CASSGDRVASGNTIYF. The variable domain in full, with the rest retrieved from reference TRBV25-1 and TRBJ1-3, is EADIYQTPRYLVIGTGKKITLECSQTMGHDKMYWYQQDPGMELHLIHYSYGVNSTEKGDLSSESTVSRIRTEHFPLTLESARPSHTSQYLCASSGDRVASGNTIYFGEGSWLTVV.